The 4 T cell receptor beta chains given below trace back to one sample, sequenced in a study of CD8 T cells in Susac syndrome. Reverse transcription used about 0.45 to 1 ug RNA and random hexamers. TCRdb itself ran the immunoSEQ multiplex PCR reads through MiXCR, one entry per CDR3 protein. The sample includes under 150,000 distinct CDR3 sequences, just under 95% of them seen just once. The sequenced sample was CD4+ T cells from PBMCs. The receptors derive from a human donor with Susac syndrome.

V and J are TRBV24-1 and TRBJ1-5, with D perhaps TRBD1 (6 bases). Germline V gene data show CDR1 as KGHDR and CDR2 as SFDVKD. Trimming left V 5 bases short and J 0 bases short, with 13 bases between. This CDR3 has 16 residues. DNA for the CDR3: TGTGCCACCAGTGCCTCGACAGGAGATAGCAATCAGCCCCAGCATTTT. Translated: CATSASTGDSNQPQHF.

V gene TRBV6-1 combines with J gene TRBJ2-3; no definite D call. The germline V gene has CDR1 MNHNS and CDR2 SASEGT. Deletions cut 5 bases from V and 1 base from J, with 16 bases between. The CDR3 totals 16 residues. CDR3 DNA sequence: TGTGCCAGCAGTCTAAAAACTCCAAAGGGCACAGATACGCAGTATTTT. This gives the protein CASSLKTPKGTDTQYF.

Written as DNA, the CDR3 is TGTGCCAGCAGCTTAGCACAGGGTGGTCGGACTGAAGCTTTCTTT. As protein: CASSLAQGGRTEAFF. This chain connects TRBV7-9 to TRBJ1-1; a possible D gene is TRBD1 (6 bases). Trimming cost V 0 bases and J 5 bases, with 13 bases left between them. Germline V gene sequence: CDR1 SEHNR, CDR2 FQNEAQ (reference sequence). This CDR3 region has 15 residues. Drawing the rest from reference TRBV7-9 and TRBJ1-1, the complete variable domain is DTGVSQNPRHKITKRGQNVTFRCDPISEHNRLYWYRQTLGQGPEFLTYFQNEAQLEKSRLLSDRFSAERPKGSFSTLEIQRTEQGDSAMYLCASSLAQGGRTEAFFGQGTRLTVV.

This chain links TRBV9 with TRBJ2-7; no firm D call. V was clipped by 0 bases and J by 2 bases, with 12 bases between them. Germline-derived CDR1 and CDR2 are SGDLS and YYNGEE. This CDR3 has 15 amino acids. The CDR3 region is CASSVDGRPPYEQYF. CDR3 DNA sequence: TGTGCCAGCAGCGTAGACGGGCGCCCTCCCTACGAGCAGTACTTC.